This T cell receptor beta chain was obtained from a study of cytomegalovirus exposure and HLA in healthy donors. Study-wide points: Confirmation was obtained in vitro that a few CMV-associated chains are specific for CMV antigens. When the data were analyzed later, several of the most significant clusters appeared to be linked to common viral pathogens. Cytomegalovirus association was assigned to 150 to 200 TCR beta chains.

On this clone itself: The antigen is not known.

Trimming left V 4 bases short and J 0 bases short, with 4 bases between. The CDR3 extends over 13 amino acids. Germline CDR1 and CDR2: MNHNY and SVGAGI (reference sequence). The PCR ran on 60 Vbeta and 13 Jbeta primers. Sequenced by immunoSEQ multiplex PCR; TCRdb stores in-frame clones only, minus some. This table has 270,000 or so clones, around 90% appearing once. The sequenced sample consisted of PBMCs. This receptor was obtained from a girl aged 2 to 10 in good health and CMV-seronegative. The chain couples TRBV6-6 to TRBJ1-5, with D unclear. The CDR3 region is CASSSYSNQPQHF. The CDR3 DNA sequence: TGTGCCAGCAGTTCTTATAGCAATCAGCCCCAGCATTTT.